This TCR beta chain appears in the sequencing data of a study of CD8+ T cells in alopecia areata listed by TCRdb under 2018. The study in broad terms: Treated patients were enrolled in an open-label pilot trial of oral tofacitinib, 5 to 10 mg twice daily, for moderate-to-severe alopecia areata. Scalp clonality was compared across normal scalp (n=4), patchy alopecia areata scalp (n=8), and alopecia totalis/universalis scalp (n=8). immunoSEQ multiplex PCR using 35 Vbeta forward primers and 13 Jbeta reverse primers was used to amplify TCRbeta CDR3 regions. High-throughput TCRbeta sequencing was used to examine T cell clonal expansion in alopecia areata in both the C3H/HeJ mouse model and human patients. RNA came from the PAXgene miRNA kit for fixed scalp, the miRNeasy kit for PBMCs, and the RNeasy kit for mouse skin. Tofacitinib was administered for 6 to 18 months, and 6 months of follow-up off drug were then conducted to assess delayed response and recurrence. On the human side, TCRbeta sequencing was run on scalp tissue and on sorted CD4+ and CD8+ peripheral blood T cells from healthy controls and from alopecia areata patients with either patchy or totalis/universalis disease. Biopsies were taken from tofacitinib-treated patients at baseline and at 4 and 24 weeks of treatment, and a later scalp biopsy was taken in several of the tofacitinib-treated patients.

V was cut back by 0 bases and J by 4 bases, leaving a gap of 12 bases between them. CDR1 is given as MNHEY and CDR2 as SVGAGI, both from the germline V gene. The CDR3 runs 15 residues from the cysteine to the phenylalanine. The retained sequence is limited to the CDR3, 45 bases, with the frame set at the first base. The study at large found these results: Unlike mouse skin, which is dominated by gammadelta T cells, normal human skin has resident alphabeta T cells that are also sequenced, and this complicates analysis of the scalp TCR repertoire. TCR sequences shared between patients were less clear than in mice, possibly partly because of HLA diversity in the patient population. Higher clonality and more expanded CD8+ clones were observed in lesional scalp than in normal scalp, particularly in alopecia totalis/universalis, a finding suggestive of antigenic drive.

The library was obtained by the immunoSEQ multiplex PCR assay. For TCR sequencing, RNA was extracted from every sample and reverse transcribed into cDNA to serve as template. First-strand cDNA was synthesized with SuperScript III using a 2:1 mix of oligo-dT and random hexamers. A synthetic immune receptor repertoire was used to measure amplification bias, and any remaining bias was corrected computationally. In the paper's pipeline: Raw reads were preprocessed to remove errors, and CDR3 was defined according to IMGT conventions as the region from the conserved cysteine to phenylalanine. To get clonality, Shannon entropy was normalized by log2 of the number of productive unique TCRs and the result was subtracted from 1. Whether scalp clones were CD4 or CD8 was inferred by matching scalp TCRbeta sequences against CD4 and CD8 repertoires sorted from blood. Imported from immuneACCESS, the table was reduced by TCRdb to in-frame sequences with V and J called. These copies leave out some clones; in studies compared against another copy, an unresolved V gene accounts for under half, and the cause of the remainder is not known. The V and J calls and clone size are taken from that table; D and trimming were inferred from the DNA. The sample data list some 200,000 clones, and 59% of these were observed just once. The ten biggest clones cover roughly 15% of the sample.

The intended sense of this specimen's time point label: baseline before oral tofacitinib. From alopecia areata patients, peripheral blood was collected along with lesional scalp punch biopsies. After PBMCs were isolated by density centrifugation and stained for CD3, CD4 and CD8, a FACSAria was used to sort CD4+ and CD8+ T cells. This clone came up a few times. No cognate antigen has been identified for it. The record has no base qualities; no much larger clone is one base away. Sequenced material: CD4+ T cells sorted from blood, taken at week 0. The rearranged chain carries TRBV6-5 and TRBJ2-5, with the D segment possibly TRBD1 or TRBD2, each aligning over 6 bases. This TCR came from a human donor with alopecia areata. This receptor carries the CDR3 CASSYSQGRGETQYF. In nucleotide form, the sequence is TGTGCCAGCAGTTACTCGCAGGGGCGGGGAGAGACCCAGTACTTC.